These 20 T cell receptor beta chains share one sample of origin, sequenced in a study of blood T cells in healthy people across ages. Using a J-beta primer mix together with a sample-barcoded 5' primer, a second PCR was run for roughly 6 to 11 cycles. Using its own MiXCR run on the 5' RACE reads, TCRdb lists one record per CDR3 protein. Among hundreds of thousands of distinct CDR3 sequences listed, 25% to 35% were seen once. Sample: blood. The receptor source for this set is a woman older than 75 in good health.

The chain couples TRBV7-2 to TRBJ2-1; D remains unclear. Gene TRBJ2-7 matches the end of the DNA better, so the J call may be wrong. Germline loops: CDR1 SGHTA, CDR2 FQGNSA. The length of the CDR3 is 15 residues. In DNA form, the CDR3 reads TGTGCCAGCAGACCCGCGGTCGAGACCTACAGTGAGCAGTACTTC. Encoded protein: CASRPAVETYSEQYF.

This clonotype was observed a few times. The chain is built from TRBV4-1 and TRBJ1-5; 7 nucleotides match TRBD1. Germline-derived CDR1 and CDR2 are MGHRA and YSYEKL. Trimming at V came to 1 base and at J to 4 bases, leaving 13 bases not matched to a gene. This CDR3 comprises 18 residues. The DNA of the CDR3 is TGCGCCAGCAGCCAAGCCTTTAACAGGGGAGATAGGAATCAGCCCCAGCATTTT. This sequence encodes CASSQAFNRGDRNQPQHF.

This clonotype showed up just a few times. The chain combines TRBV7-9 with TRBJ1-5; TRBD1 agrees at 7 bases. The CDR3 sequence is 17 residues long. Germline CDR1 SEHNR, CDR2 FQNEAQ (reference sequence). V shed 3 bases, J shed 0 bases, and the junction held 8 bases outside the gene matches. CDR3 sequence reads: CASSLGQGVPSNQPQHF. DNA of the CDR3: TGTGCCAGCAGCTTGGGGCAGGGGGTCCCTAGCAATCAGCCCCAGCATTTT.

J is TRBJ1-5 and V is TRBV6-6, with TRBD1 identical over 7 bases. The CDR3 runs to 16 residues. Germline assignment: CDR1 MNHNY and CDR2 SVGAGI (reference sequence). The ends lost 1 base at V and 1 base at J; junction bases unmatched: 4. CDR3 sequence reads: CASSYLGQSSNQPQHF. The CDR3 bases are TGTGCCAGCAGTTACTTGGGACAGTCCAGCAATCAGCCCCAGCATTTT.

A note on this clonotype: Possible read error: a much larger clone is one base away. This rearrangement joins TRBV14 to TRBJ2-3; D gene unclear. CDR1 is SGHDN and CDR2 is FVKESK in the germline V gene. The CDR3 is made up of 14 amino acids. DNA for the CDR3: TGTGCCGGCAGCGCAACTTTTACCACAGATACGCAGTATTTT. Translation gives CAGSATFTTDTQYF.

J is TRBJ2-1 and V is TRBV20-1, with 11 bases lining up with TRBD2. Germline V gene lookup returns CDR1 DFQATT and CDR2 SNEGSKA (reference sequence). This CDR3 has 16 amino acids. V shed 5 bases, J shed 7 bases, and the junction held 13 bases outside the gene matches. Here the CDR3 DNA reads TGCAGTGCTCGAAAAGTAGCGGGAGGGCCTGGAAATGAGCAGTTCTTC. Amino acid sequence: CSARKVAGGPGNEQFF.

The chain uses TRBV24-1 and TRBJ1-1, with 7 bases identical to TRBD1. Germline values: CDR1 KGHDR, CDR2 SFDVKD. The junction had 3 bases not matched to a gene; V was cut back by 2 bases and J by 13 bases. This CDR3 contains 11 residues. CDR3 loop: CATSDCRDSFF. The CDR3 bases are TGTGCCACCAGTGATTGCCGGGACAGTTTCTTT.

This clonotype was seen more than once but under ten times. This chain uses TRBV9 with TRBJ2-5; 12 nucleotides align to TRBD2. Germline values: CDR1 SGDLS, CDR2 YYNGEE. Losses at the gene ends were 0 bases for V and 5 bases for J; bases not matched to a gene: 8. CDR3 size: 17 residues. The CDR3 DNA reads as TGTGCCAGCAGCGTAGGAGGGCTAGCGGGGGGGCTCGAGACCCAGTACTTC. Its protein product is CASSVGGLAGGLETQYF. The full variable domain, its missing parts supplied by reference TRBV9 and TRBJ2-5, is DSGVTQTPKHLITATGQRVTLRCSPRSGDLSVYWYQQSLDQGLQFLIQYYNGEERAKGNILERFSAQQFPDLHSELNLSSLELGDSALYFCASSVGGLAGGLETQYFGPGTRLLVL.

On this clonotype: A much larger clonotype is one base distant, so this may be a read error. The V gene is TRBV14, the J gene TRBJ1-2, with D perhaps matching TRBD1 (5 bases). The length of the CDR3 is 13 residues. Germline CDR1 reads SGHDN; CDR2 reads FVKESK. CDR3 in DNA: TGTGCCAGCAGCCCGTCTCGGGGGTATGACTACACCTTC. Protein: CASSPSRGYDYTF.

A remark on this clonotype: With a much larger clone just one base away, this may be a read error. J is TRBJ2-3 and V is TRBV7-2; 9 nucleotides line up with TRBD1. The germline V gene encodes CDR1 SGHTA and CDR2 FQGNSA. CDR3 size: 14 residues. The trim removed 6 bases at V and 5 bases at J, leaving 6 bases unmatched. The CDR3 protein is CASRPQGAIDTQYF. The DNA of the CDR3 is TGTGCCAGCAGACCACAGGGGGCAATAGATACGCAGTATTTT. Filled out from reference TRBV7-2 and TRBJ2-3, the complete variable domain reads GAGVSQSPSNKVTEKGKDVELRCDPISGHTALYWYRQSLGQGLEFLIYFQGNSAPDKSGLPSDRFSAERTGGSVSTLTIQRTQQEDSAVYLCASRPQGAIDTQYFGPGTRLTVL.

This clonotype has at least ten counts. The chain is built from TRBV9 and TRBJ1-5, with D tentatively TRBD1 (6 bases). Germline-derived CDR1 and CDR2 are SGDLS and YYNGEE. The CDR3 loop spans 13 amino acids. V was cut by 0 bases and J by 6 bases, with 7 bases left in between. The CDR3 DNA follows: TGTGCCAGCAGCGTAGGAGGGGGTCAGCCCCAGCATTTT. This translates into CASSVGGGQPQHF.

In its sample, this clonotype was seen a few times. V and J are TRBV20-1 and TRBJ2-2; 7 bases align to TRBD1. V was pared by 2 bases and J by 1 base, with 1 base of the junction left unmatched. The CDR3 length is 14 residues. Germline CDR1 and CDR2: DFQATT and SNEGSKA (reference sequence). The CDR3 reads CSARRTGNTGELFF. CDR3 coding DNA: TGCAGTGCTAGACGGACAGGGAACACCGGGGAGCTGTTTTTT.

This clonotype was detected many times. The chain couples TRBV6-1 to TRBJ2-5; D unclear. CDR3 length equals 13 residues. Trimming removed 6 bases from V and 0 bases from J, with 8 bases in between. CDR1 is MNHNS, CDR2 SASEGT, per germline. The CDR3 DNA sequence: TGTGCCAGCAGGGGTCCGTACCAAGAGACCCAGTACTTC. It specifies CASRGPYQETQYF.

With regard to this clonotype: A much larger clone differs by one base, so this may be a read error. The chain is built from TRBV6-2 or TRBV6-3 and TRBJ2-5; the D gene could be TRBD1 or TRBD2 (5 bases each). Germline CDR1 is MNHEY and CDR2 is SVGEGT. This CDR3 is 12 amino acids long. The germline V and J ends were trimmed by 7 bases and 11 bases, with 17 bases remaining between them. CDR3 sequence reads: CASNPGIGEQYF. The CDR3 coding sequence is TGTGCCAGCAATCCAGGGATTGGGGAGCAGTACTTC.

This chain uses TRBV20-1 with TRBJ2-7; D is unclear. The CDR3 is 15 residues long. The V end lost 0 bases, the J end lost 5 bases, and 17 bases lay between the germline ends. The germline gives CDR1 DFQATT, CDR2 SNEGSKA (reference sequence). CDR3: CSARDPSETFNEQYF. The CDR3 bases are TGCAGTGCTAGAGATCCCTCCGAGACATTCAACGAGCAGTACTTC.

The sample holds many counts of this clonotype. The J gene is TRBJ2-5, the V gene TRBV11-2; 10 bases agree with TRBD1. This CDR3 spans 15 amino acids. CDR1 SGHAT and CDR2 FQNNGV come from the germline V gene. V lost 5 bases to trimming and J lost 11 bases; unmatched junction nucleotides: 14. CDR3 region: CASSRPGTGVREQYF. For the CDR3, the DNA is TGTGCCAGCAGCCGACCCGGGACAGGGGTAAGAGAGCAGTACTTC.

This rearrangement joins TRBV6-2 or TRBV6-3 to TRBJ1-5, with 9 bases matching TRBD1. V dropped 7 bases and J dropped 6; count of bases not matched to a gene: 10. Germline values: CDR1 MNHEY, CDR2 SVGEGT. This CDR3 region has 15 residues. The CDR3 spells CASKFSGQGGQPQHF. The CDR3 bases are TGTGCCAGCAAGTTTTCGGGACAGGGAGGTCAGCCCCAGCATTTT.

This clonotype was counted at least ten times. V is TRBV7-2 and J is TRBJ2-3, with D uncertain. The CDR3 length is 15 residues. Germline V gene sequence: CDR1 SGHTA, CDR2 FQGNSA. V shed 2 bases and J shed 1 base, with 10 bases lying between them. Written as DNA, the CDR3 is TGTGCCAGCAGCTTAAATAGTGCGGGCACAGATACGCAGTATTTT. Protein: CASSLNSAGTDTQYF. Complete variable domain (other parts from reference TRBV7-2 and TRBJ2-3): GAGVSQSPSNKVTEKGKDVELRCDPISGHTALYWYRQSLGQGLEFLIYFQGNSAPDKSGLPSDRFSAERTGGSVSTLTIQRTQQEDSAVYLCASSLNSAGTDTQYFGPGTRLTVL.

To note about this clonotype: A much larger clone differs from this one at a single base, so this may be a read error. The V gene is TRBV6-2 or TRBV6-3, the J gene TRBJ2-1, with TRBD2 matching over 8 bases. Losses at the gene ends were 6 bases for V and 10 bases for J; bases not matched to a gene: 14. Germline V gives CDR1 MNHEY, CDR2 SVGEGT. The CDR3 length is 15 residues. CDR3 bases: TGTGCCAGCAGAGACCACAGCGGGGGAACCTACGAGCAGTTCTTC. Encoded protein: CASRDHSGGTYEQFF.

This clonotype came up a few times. Being one base from a much bigger clone, this may be a read error. The gene calls are TRBV10-3 and TRBJ2-3, with 7 bases matching TRBD1. The CDR3 sequence is 13 residues long. Germline CDR1 is ENHRY and CDR2 is SYGVKD. After removal of 8 bases from V and 8 bases from J, the junction contained 10 bases not matched to a gene. CDR3 nucleotide sequence: TGTGCCATCTCCGGGACAGAGGTGGGTACGCAGTATTTT. Translating it yields CAISGTEVGTQYF.